A selection of T cell receptor beta chains follows, all from one sample in a study of T-cell memory formation after mild COVID-19. TCRdb re-called the 5' RACE reads through MiXCR, storing one row per CDR3 protein. This table has roughly 550,000 distinct CDR3 sequences, roughly 20% appearing once. Sequences were obtained from PBMCs or a T cell subset sorted from them (not recorded which). The source is an adult woman who had mild COVID-19 (a few samples of this study predate the infection). Cell type and time point are not known. Both conserved end residues are part of each CDR3. Fields, in order: CDR3 protein, CDR3 DNA, J gene, V gene, D gene, clone size. The D gene is left open where the match is weak. The size of a clone is reported for some rows only, either as once, few or many, or as a class for expanded clones.

CASIDRISSYNSPLHF | TGTGCCAGCATTGACAGAATAAGCTCCTATAATTCACCCCTCCACTTT | TRBJ1-6 | TRBV6-5 | - | -
CASSQDIRPGTGDRDGYTF | TGCGCCAGCAGCCAAGATATTCGTCCCGGGACAGGGGATAGGGATGGCTACACCTTC | TRBJ1-2 | TRBV4-1 | TRBD1 | few
CASSKRGAGETQYF | TGTGCCAGCAGCAAGCGGGGGGCGGGGGAGACCCAGTACTTC | TRBJ2-5 | TRBV3-1 | TRBD2 | few
CASSLWGGDYEQYF | TGTGCCAGCAGTTTATGGGGGGGCGACTACGAGCAGTACTTC | TRBJ2-7 | TRBV12-3/TRBV12-4 | - | -
CASSQDTVPGNTIYF | TGTGCCAGCAGCCAGGATACAGTCCCTGGAAACACCATATATTTT | TRBJ1-3 | TRBV3-1 | - | few
CASSPSSYTGYEQYF | TGTGCCAGCAGCCCGTCCAGTTACACGGGCTACGAGCAGTACTTC | TRBJ2-7 | TRBV5-6 | - | few
CASGRYPLAGRDTQYF | TGTGCCAGCGGACGTTACCCCCTAGCGGGGAGAGATACGCAGTATTTT | TRBJ2-3 | TRBV6-1 | TRBD2 | few
CSARVRGAVNTEAFF | TGCAGTGCTAGAGTTAGAGGGGCAGTGAACACTGAAGCTTTCTTT | TRBJ1-1 | TRBV20-1 | - | -
CASSESGNPGGNEQFF | TGCGCCAGCAGCGAATCAGGCAACCCAGGTGGCAATGAGCAGTTCTTC | TRBJ2-1 | TRBV5-1 | - | few
CASSLRGVTDTQYF | TGTGCCAGCAGCTTGAGAGGGGTCACAGATACGCAGTATTTT | TRBJ2-3 | TRBV5-6 | - | few
CASSLNPAGGGTDTQYF | TGTGCTAGCAGCTTAAACCCAGCGGGAGGGGGTACAGATACGCAGTATTTT | TRBJ2-3 | TRBV7-7 | TRBD2 | -
CASSPSRSLTDTQYF | TGTGCCAGCTCACCCTCCAGGAGTCTCACAGATACGCAGTATTTT | TRBJ2-3 | TRBV18 | - | few
CAWSPGQGDSPLHF | TGTGCCTGGAGTCCCGGACAGGGAGATTCACCCCTCCACTTT | TRBJ1-6 | TRBV30 | TRBD1 | -
CAWSVRGANTGELFF | TGTGCCTGGAGTGTTCGGGGGGCGAACACCGGGGAGCTGTTTTTT | TRBJ2-2 | TRBV30 | TRBD2 | few
CASSPRTLQETQYF | TGTGCCAGCAGCCCACGGACTTTGCAAGAGACCCAGTACTTC | TRBJ2-5 | TRBV12-3/TRBV12-4 | - | many
CASSYEGGSDTQYF | TGTGCCAGCAGTTATGAGGGAGGATCAGATACGCAGTATTTT | TRBJ2-3 | TRBV6-2/TRBV6-3 | - | -
CASSEYGSFSEQYF | TGTGCCAGCAGTGAATATGGATCCTTCTCCGAGCAGTACTTC | TRBJ2-7 | TRBV25-1 | - | -
CASSHTGTGRNTEAFF | TGTGCCAGCAGCCACACCGGGACAGGGAGGAACACTGAAGCTTTCTTT | TRBJ1-1 | TRBV3-1 | TRBD1 | -
CSARAGQGDAYNEQFF | TGCAGTGCTAGAGCTGGACAGGGGGACGCCTACAATGAGCAGTTCTTC | TRBJ2-1 | TRBV20-1 | TRBD1 | -
CASSYGGGNTDTQYF | TGTGCCAGCAGTTATGGGGGGGGAAACACAGATACGCAGTATTTT | TRBJ2-3 | TRBV6-5 | TRBD2 | few
CASTVQGPGANVLTF | TGTGCCAGTACCGTACAGGGCCCTGGGGCCAACGTCCTGACTTTC | TRBJ2-6 | TRBV19 | - | -
CASSSTRSGGDLYTQYF | TGTGCCAGCAGTTCCACGAGGAGCGGGGGGGACTTGTATACGCAGTATTTT | TRBJ2-3 | TRBV2 | TRBD2 | -
CASSQDPGLAGPEQFF | TGCGCCAGCAGCCAAGATCCGGGACTAGCGGGCCCTGAGCAGTTCTTC | TRBJ2-1 | TRBV4-1 | TRBD2 | -
CASSSVLETQYF | TGTGCCAGCAGCTCCGTTTTGGAGACCCAGTACTTC | TRBJ2-5 | TRBV11-3 | - | -
CSARDPRLWGYTF | TGCAGTGCTAGAGATCCCCGGCTTTGGGGCTACACCTTC | TRBJ1-2 | TRBV20-1 | - | few
CASSVGGDGGHTEAFF | TGTGCCAGCAGCGTGGGGGGAGACGGGGGACACACTGAAGCTTTCTTT | TRBJ1-1 | TRBV9 | - | -
CSVATDRFFYGYTF | TGCAGCGTAGCTACGGACAGGTTTTTCTATGGCTACACCTTC | TRBJ1-2 | TRBV29-1 | TRBD1 | few
CASSYGGVDTGELFF | TGTGCCAGCAGTTACGGCGGGGTCGACACCGGGGAGCTGTTTTTT | TRBJ2-2 | TRBV6-2/TRBV6-3 | - | few
CATNPVYSNQPQHF | TGTGCCACAAACCCCGTTTATAGCAATCAGCCCCAGCATTTT | TRBJ1-5 | TRBV24-1 | - | -
CASSLGGHSNQPQHF | TGTGCCAGCAGCTTGGGAGGGCATAGCAATCAGCCCCAGCATTTT | TRBJ1-5 | TRBV5-5 | - | few
CASSLSARITGELFF | TGTGCCAGCAGCTTATCCGCCAGAATCACCGGGGAGCTGTTTTTT | TRBJ2-2 | TRBV7-3 | - | -
CASSLMGGEAFF | TGCGCCAGCAGCTTGATGGGTGGTGAAGCTTTCTTT | TRBJ1-1 | TRBV5-1 | - | -
CASSLDPGGQGKDGYTF | TGTGCCAGCAGTTTAGACCCCGGCGGACAGGGGAAGGATGGCTACACCTTC | TRBJ1-2 | TRBV12-3/TRBV12-4 | TRBD1 | few
CASSDGTPRRGTQYF | TGTGCCAGCAGTGACGGGACACCCCGACGAGGTACGCAGTATTTT | TRBJ2-3 | TRBV2 | - | -
CASSVPPLGEQYF | - | TRBJ2-7 | TRBV6-2/TRBV6-3 | - | few
CASTQPGSYYGYTF | TGTGCCAGCACCCAGCCCGGAAGTTACTATGGCTACACCTTC | TRBJ1-2 | TRBV12-3/TRBV12-4 | - | many
CASSLSQWGNIQYF | TGTGCCAGCAGTTTATCCCAATGGGGAAACATTCAGTACTTC | TRBJ2-4 | TRBV28 | - | few
CASIQRGQGGTQYF | TGTGCCAGCATACAGCGGGGCCAGGGGGGTACGCAGTATTTT | TRBJ2-3 | TRBV11-2 | - | many
CASSLFGGRRYYNEQFF | TGTGCCAGCAGCTTATTTGGCGGGAGGCGGTACTACAATGAGCAGTTCTTC | TRBJ2-1 | TRBV5-6 | TRBD2 | -
CAISVRGEGETQYF | TGTGCCATCAGTGTCAGAGGGGAGGGAGAGACCCAGTACTTC | TRBJ2-5 | TRBV10-3 | TRBD2 | -